A selection of T cell receptor beta chains follows, all from one sample in a study of T cell responses to AZD1222 COVID-19 vaccine. The protocol was immunoSEQ multiplex PCR, while the TCRdb copy is restricted to in-frame clones and leaves out a portion. The sample lists 200,000 to 250,000 clones; 90% to 95% were seen once. Sequences were derived from peripheral blood, sampled on day 0 of MenACWY control vaccination. Every receptor here comes from an adult in good health. Each CDR3 is given with its conserved first and last residue. D genes are given only for firm matches. The size of a clone is reported for some rows only, either as once, few or many, or as a class for expanded clones.

d_call cdr3_length clone_size j_call v_call cdr3_nt cdr3_aa
- 14 - TRBJ1-1 TRBV21-1 TGTGCCAGCAGCAAAGGGGTCCTGTACACTGAAGCTTTCTTT CASSKGVLYTEAFF
- 13 - TRBJ1-5 TRBV2 TGTGCCAGCAGTAGGGTGAGCAATCAGCCCCAGCATTTT CASSRVSNQPQHF
- 15 - TRBJ2-2 TRBV7-2 TGTGCCAGCAGACTGGACGGAACGAACACCGGGGAGCTGTTTTTT CASRLDGTNTGELFF
- 15 - TRBJ1-2 TRBV6-1 TGTGCCAGCAGTGAACCCAGTCAGGGTCCCTATGGCTACACCTTC CASSEPSQGPYGYTF
- 15 - TRBJ1-3 TRBV7-9 TGTGCCAGCAGCCCCGGACAGTCCTCTGGAAACACCATATATTTT CASSPGQSSGNTIYF
- 14 - TRBJ1-4 TRBV7-2 TGTGCCAGCAGCTTTCATGGGCCTAATGAAAAACTGTTTTTT CASSFHGPNEKLFF
- 15 - TRBJ1-3 TRBV7-8 TGTGCCAGCAGCTCTCGGGCCTCCTCTGGAAACACCATATATTTT CASSSRASSGNTIYF
TRBD1 17 - TRBJ1-5 TRBV28 TGTGCCAGCAGCCCGGAGACAGGGATCGGCCTCCTTCAGCCCCAGCATTTT CASSPETGIGLLQPQHF
- 15 - TRBJ1-2 TRBV6-5 TGTGCCAGCACCCCCACGAAGGGGGGAACGGTTGGCTACACCTTC CASTPTKGGTVGYTF
- 14 - TRBJ1-1 TRBV7-9 TGTGCCAGCAGCCTCTTTTCGGGGAACACTGAAGCTTTCTTT CASSLFSGNTEAFF
- 15 once TRBJ1-2 TRBV4-3 TGCGCCAGCAGCCAAGATCGGGGGCCCCGCTATGGCTACACCTTC CASSQDRGPRYGYTF
TRBD1 15 - TRBJ1-1 TRBV6-5 TGTGCCAGCAGTTACTCCCGACAGGGTACGGCTGAAGCTTTCTTT CASSYSRQGTAEAFF
TRBD1 14 few TRBJ1-4 TRBV5-1 TGCGCCAGCAGGTGGACAGGGGGTTTGGAAAAACTGTTTTTT CASRWTGGLEKLFF
- 12 - TRBJ1-1 TRBV7-3 TGTGCCAGCAGTAACAGGAACACTGAAGCTTTCTTT CASSNRNTEAFF
- 15 - TRBJ1-5 TRBV19 TGTGCCAGTACCCGGGGAGGGCGGATCAATCAGCCCCAGCATTTT CASTRGGRINQPQHF
- 12 - TRBJ1-2 TRBV2 TGTGCCAGCAAGTCAGACAGCCGAATTGTCACCTTC CASKSDSRIVTF
TRBD2 16 - TRBJ2-2 TRBV5-1 TGCGCCAGCAGCTCTCAGGGGACTAGCGGGGCCGGGGAGCTGTTTTTT CASSSQGTSGAGELFF
TRBD1 16 once TRBJ1-1 TRBV18 TGTGCCAGCTCACCACCTTGGGGACAGGGACGATCTGAAGCTTTCTTT CASSPPWGQGRSEAFF
- 15 - TRBJ2-7 TRBV6-6 TGTGCCAGCACTCCCCACGGAGACAACTCCTACGAGCAGTACTTC CASTPHGDNSYEQYF
TRBD1 15 - TRBJ1-2 TRBV28 TGTGCCAGCAGGCCACGGGGACAGGGTAACTATGGCTACACCTTC CASRPRGQGNYGYTF